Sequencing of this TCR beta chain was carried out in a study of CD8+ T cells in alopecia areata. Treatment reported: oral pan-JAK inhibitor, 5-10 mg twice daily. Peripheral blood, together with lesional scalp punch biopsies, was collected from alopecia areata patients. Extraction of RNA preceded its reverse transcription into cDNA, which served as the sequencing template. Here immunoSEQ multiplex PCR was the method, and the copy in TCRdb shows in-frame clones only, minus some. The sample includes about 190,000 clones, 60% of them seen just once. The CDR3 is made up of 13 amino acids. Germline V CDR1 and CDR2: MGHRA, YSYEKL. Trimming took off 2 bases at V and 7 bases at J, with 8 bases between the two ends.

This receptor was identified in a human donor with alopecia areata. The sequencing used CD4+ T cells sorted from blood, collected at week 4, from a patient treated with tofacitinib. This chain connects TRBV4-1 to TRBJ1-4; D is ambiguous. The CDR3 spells CASSQQPGEKLFF. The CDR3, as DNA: TGCGCCAGCAGCCAACAACCCGGTGAAAAACTGTTTTTT.